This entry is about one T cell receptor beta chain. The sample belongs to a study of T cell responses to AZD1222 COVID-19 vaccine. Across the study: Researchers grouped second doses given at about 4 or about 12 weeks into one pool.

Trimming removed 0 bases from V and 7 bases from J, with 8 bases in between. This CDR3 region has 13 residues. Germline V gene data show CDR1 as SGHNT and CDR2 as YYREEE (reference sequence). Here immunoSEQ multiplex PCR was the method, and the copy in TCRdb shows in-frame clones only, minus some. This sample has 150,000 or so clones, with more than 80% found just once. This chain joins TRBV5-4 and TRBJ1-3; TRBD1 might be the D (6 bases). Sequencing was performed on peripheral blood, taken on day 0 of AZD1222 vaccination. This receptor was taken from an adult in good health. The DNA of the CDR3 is TGTGCCAGCAGCTTGGGGCAGGGGAACACCATATATTTT. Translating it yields CASSLGQGNTIYF. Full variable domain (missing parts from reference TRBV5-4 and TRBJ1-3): ETGVTQSPTHLIKTRGQQVTLRCSSQSGHNTVSWYQQALGQGPQFIFQYYREEENGRGNFPPRFSGLQFPNYSSELNVNALELDDSALYLCASSLGQGNTIYFGEGSWLTVV.